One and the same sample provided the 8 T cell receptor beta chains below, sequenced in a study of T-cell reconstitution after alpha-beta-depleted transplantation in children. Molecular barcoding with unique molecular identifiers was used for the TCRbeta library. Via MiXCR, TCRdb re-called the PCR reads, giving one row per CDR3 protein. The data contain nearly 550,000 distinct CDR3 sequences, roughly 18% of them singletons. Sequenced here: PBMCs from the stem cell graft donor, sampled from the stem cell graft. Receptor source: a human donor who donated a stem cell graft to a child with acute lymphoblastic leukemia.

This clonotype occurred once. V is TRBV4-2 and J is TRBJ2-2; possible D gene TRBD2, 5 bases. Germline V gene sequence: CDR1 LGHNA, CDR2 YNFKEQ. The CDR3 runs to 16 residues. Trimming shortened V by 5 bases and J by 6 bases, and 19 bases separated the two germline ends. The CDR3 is CASSLGRPGRSGELFF. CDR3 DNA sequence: TGTGCCAGCAGCTTAGGGAGACCTGGCCGGTCCGGGGAGCTGTTTTTT.

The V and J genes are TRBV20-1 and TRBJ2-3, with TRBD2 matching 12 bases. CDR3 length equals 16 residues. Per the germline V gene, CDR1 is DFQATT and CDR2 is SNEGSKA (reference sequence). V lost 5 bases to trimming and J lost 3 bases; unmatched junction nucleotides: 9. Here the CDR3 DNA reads TGCAGTGCTCCACCCGGACTAGCGGGGAGGACAGATACGCAGTATTTT. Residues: CSAPPGLAGRTDTQYF.

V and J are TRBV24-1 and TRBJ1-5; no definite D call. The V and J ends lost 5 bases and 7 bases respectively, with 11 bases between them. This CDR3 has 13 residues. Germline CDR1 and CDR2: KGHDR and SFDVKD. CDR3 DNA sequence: TGTGCCACCAGTGTGGCAGGTCAACAGCCCCAGCATTTT. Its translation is CATSVAGQQPQHF.

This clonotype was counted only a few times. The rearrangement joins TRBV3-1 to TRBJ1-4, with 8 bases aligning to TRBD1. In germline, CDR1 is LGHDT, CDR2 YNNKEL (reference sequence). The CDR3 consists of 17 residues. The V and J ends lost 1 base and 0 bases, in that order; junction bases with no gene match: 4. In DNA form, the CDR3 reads TGTGCCAGCAGCCAAGCTTACAGGGGGGCAACTAATGAAAAACTGTTTTTT. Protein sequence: CASSQAYRGATNEKLFF.

The CDR3 sequence is CASSPLGRELFF. CDR3 sequence (DNA): TGTGCCAGCAGCCCCCTGGGGCGGGAGCTGTTTTTT. This chain links TRBV9 with TRBJ2-2; D may be TRBD1 (5 bases). The CDR3 extends over 12 amino acids. CDR1 and CDR2 (germline): SGDLS, YYNGEE. Trimming left V 4 bases short and J 9 bases short, with 10 bases between.

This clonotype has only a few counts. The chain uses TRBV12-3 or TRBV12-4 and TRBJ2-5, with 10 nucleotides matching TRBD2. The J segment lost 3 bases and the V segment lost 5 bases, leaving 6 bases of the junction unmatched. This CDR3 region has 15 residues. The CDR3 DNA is TGTGCCAGCAGTACTTTTACTAGCGGGAAAGAGACCCAGTACTTC. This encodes CASSTFTSGKETQYF.

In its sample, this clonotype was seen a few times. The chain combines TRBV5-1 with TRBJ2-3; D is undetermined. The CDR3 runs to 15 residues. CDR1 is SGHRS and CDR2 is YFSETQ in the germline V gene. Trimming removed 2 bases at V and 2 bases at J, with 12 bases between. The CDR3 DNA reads TGCGCCAGCAGCTTACATGGGCGGTTCACAGATACGCAGTATTTT. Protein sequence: CASSLHGRFTDTQYF. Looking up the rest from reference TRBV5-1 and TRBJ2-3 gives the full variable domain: KAGVTQTPRYLIKTRGQQVTLSCSPISGHRSVSWYQQTPGQGLQFLFEYFSETQRNKGNFPGRFSGRQFSNSRSEMNVSTLELGDSALYLCASSLHGRFTDTQYFGPGTRLTVL.

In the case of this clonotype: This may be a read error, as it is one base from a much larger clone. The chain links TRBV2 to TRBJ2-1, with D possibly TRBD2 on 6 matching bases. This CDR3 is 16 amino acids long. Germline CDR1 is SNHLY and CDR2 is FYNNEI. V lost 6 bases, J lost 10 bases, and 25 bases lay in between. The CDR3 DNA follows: TGTGCCAGCAGACCTCCAGCGTCCCTCGGTGCGGGGGAGCAGTTCTTC. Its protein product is CASRPPASLGAGEQFF.